The 20 T cell receptor beta chains reported below all come from one sample, sequenced in a study of blood T cell repertoires in COVID-19. TCRdb's table, derived via immunoSEQ multiplex PCR, lists solely in-frame clones and lacks some. The sample lists more than 300,000 clones; roughly four fifths were seen once. Specimen: PBMCs or T cells enriched from blood (not recorded which). The receptors shown here come from a woman aged 50 to 60 who had recovered from COVID-19.

The chain carries TRBV5-1 and TRBJ1-2; 7 nucleotides line up with TRBD1. This CDR3 comprises 16 residues. V dropped 4 bases and J dropped 5; count of bases not matched to a gene: 14. Per the germline V gene, CDR1 is SGHRS and CDR2 is YFSETQ. The CDR3 nucleotides are TGCGCCAGCAGCCAGGGACAGCTCGGGGCCTCATATGGCTACACCTTC. It codes for CASSQGQLGASYGYTF. Full variable domain (remainder filled in from reference TRBV5-1 and TRBJ1-2): KAGVTQTPRYLIKTRGQQVTLSCSPISGHRSVSWYQQTPGQGLQFLFEYFSETQRNKGNFPGRFSGRQFSNSRSEMNVSTLELGDSALYLCASSQGQLGASYGYTFGSGTRLTVV.

The genes are TRBV12-2 and TRBJ1-6; the D call of TRBD1 is as the table states it, not checked on the DNA. TRBV12-2 is a known pseudogene. This CDR3 comprises 16 residues. The CDR3 coding sequence is TGTGCAAGTCGCCCCGGCCGGGACAGGGTTAATTCACCCCTCCACTTT. Protein product: CASRPGRDRVNSPLHF.

The V and J genes are TRBV9 and TRBJ1-5; D is uncertain. The V and J ends lost 2 bases and 4 bases respectively, with 10 bases between them. CDR1 is SGDLS and CDR2 is YYNGEE in the germline V gene. The CDR3 runs to 14 residues. CDR3 residues: CASSVSGANQPQHF. CDR3 coding DNA: TGTGCCAGCAGCGTCTCCGGTGCGAATCAGCCCCAGCATTTT.

J is TRBJ1-2 and V is TRBV7-2; possible D gene TRBD1, 6 bases. V was trimmed by 5 bases and J by 2 bases, leaving 18 bases between them. From germline, CDR1 is SGHTA and CDR2 FQGNSA. The CDR3 is 16 amino acids. DNA of the CDR3: TGTGCCAGCAGCACGTCCTCCACAGGGTACAACTATGGCTACACCTTC. This sequence encodes CASSTSSTGYNYGYTF.

This clone was seen only a few times. CDR3 protein: CASSFIPLGALYGYTF. CDR3 sequence (DNA): TGTGCCAGCAGTTTCATCCCCCTTGGGGCCCTCTATGGCTACACCTTC. The gene calls are TRBV27 and TRBJ1-2; perhaps TRBD1 as D (5 bases). This CDR3 contains 16 residues. V lost 3 bases to trimming and J lost 4 bases, with 18 bases between them. The germline V gene has CDR1 MNHEY and CDR2 SMNVEV (reference sequence).

The V and J genes are TRBV12-3 or TRBV12-4 and TRBJ1-1; D unresolved. This CDR3 contains 13 residues. Trimming took off 6 bases at V and 3 bases at J, with 11 bases between the two ends. As DNA, the CDR3 is TGTGCCAGCAGCCCTACGGGATACACTGAAGCTTTCTTT. Its protein is CASSPTGYTEAFF.

The chain combines TRBV20-1 with TRBJ2-7; 7 bases match TRBD2. The CDR3 is 13 amino acids. V trimming: 3 bases; J trimming: 3 bases; junction bases outside the gene matches: 5. Germline CDR1 is DFQATT and CDR2 is SNEGSKA (reference sequence). The CDR3 is CSASLASGYEQYF. CDR3 coding DNA: TGCAGTGCTAGTCTAGCTAGCGGCTACGAGCAGTACTTC.

CDR3 region: CASSPLGGQDEQFF. CDR3 coding DNA: TGTGCCAGCAGCCCTCTGGGGGGTCAGGATGAGCAGTTCTTC. The chain combines TRBV3-1 (or the pseudogene TRBV3-2) with TRBJ2-1; a weak D match, TRBD2 (6 bases). The CDR3 contains 14 residues. Germline CDR1 reads LGHDT; CDR2 reads YNNKEL (reference sequence). Trimming stripped 4 bases from V and 8 bases from J, with 15 bases between.

CDR3 amino acids: CASSRLAGGHNEQFF. The CDR3 DNA sequence: TGTGCCAGCAGTAGACTAGCGGGGGGCCACAATGAGCAGTTCTTC. The chain carries TRBV2 and TRBJ2-1, with 13 bases fitting TRBD2. With V trimmed by 5 bases and J by 5 bases, 3 bases remained unmatched. Germline V CDR1 and CDR2: SNHLY, FYNNEI. The CDR3 spans 15 residues.

The chain recombines TRBV4-3 with TRBJ1-2; 8 nucleotides agree with TRBD1. CDR3 length: 14 amino acids. After removal of 0 bases from V and 5 bases from J, the junction contained 2 bases not matched to a gene. Germline V gene sequence: CDR1 LGHNA, CDR2 YSLEER. CDR3 in DNA: TGCGCCAGCAGCCAAGAAACAGGGGGGTATGGCTACACCTTC. Amino acids: CASSQETGGYGYTF.

The chain couples TRBV6-5 to TRBJ2-7; 8 positions match TRBD1. This CDR3 spans 12 amino acids. V shed 9 bases, J shed 2 bases, and the junction held 3 bases outside the gene matches. Germline CDR1 MNHEY, CDR2 SVGAGI. CDR3 region: CASGQGPYEQYF. The CDR3 coding sequence is TGTGCCAGTGGACAGGGTCCCTACGAGCAGTACTTC.

This chain uses TRBV29-1 with TRBJ1-2, with 9 bases fitting TRBD1. V gave up 4 bases and J gave up 2 bases; unmatched junction bases: 2. Germline CDR1 SQVTM, CDR2 ANQGSEA. This CDR3 has 13 residues. CDR3 nucleotides: TGCAGCGTTGCGGACAGGGGAAACTATGGCTACACCTTC. This codes for CSVADRGNYGYTF.

The CDR3 nucleotides are TGCGCCAGCAGCCAACTACCCGGGACTCTCAATCAGCCCCAGCATTTT. It encodes CASSQLPGTLNQPQHF. The chain uses TRBV4-1 and TRBJ1-5, with D possibly matching TRBD1 (5 bases). Trimming stripped 2 bases from V and 3 bases from J, with 14 bases between. Germline V CDR1 and CDR2: MGHRA, YSYEKL. The CDR3 runs 16 residues.

The chain links TRBV29-1 to TRBJ2-3, with 15 bases fitting TRBD2. Germline assignment: CDR1 SQVTM and CDR2 ANQGSEA. The CDR3 extends over 15 amino acids. Trimming cost V 7 bases and J 3 bases; bases outside gene matches: 5. DNA for the CDR3: TGCAGCGCAGGGACTAGCGGGGGGCGGACAGATACGCAGTATTTT. It encodes CSAGTSGGRTDTQYF.

This clone came up a few times. This chain links TRBV9 with TRBJ1-3, with TRBD1 matching over 7 bases. The J segment lost 4 bases and the V segment lost 1 base, leaving 14 bases of the junction unmatched. Germline V CDR1 and CDR2: SGDLS, YYNGEE. The CDR3 covers 18 residues. The DNA of the CDR3 is TGTGCCAGCAGCGTAAACGTGGGAGAGGGGGCGACAGGAAACACCATATATTTT. Translating it yields CASSVNVGEGATGNTIYF.

The J gene is TRBJ2-5, the V gene TRBV7-2; 9 bases are shared with TRBD1. The CDR3 consists of 15 residues. Unmatched junction bases numbered 6, after V lost 3 bases and J lost 4 bases. Germline assignment: CDR1 SGHTA and CDR2 FQGNSA. The CDR3 loop is CASSFRDRAGETQYF. The CDR3 DNA reads TGTGCCAGCAGCTTCCGGGACAGGGCCGGAGAGACCCAGTACTTC.

This chain links TRBV10-2 with TRBJ1-6; 7 bases agree with TRBD1. The CDR3 extends over 14 amino acids. V was pared by 3 bases and J by 10 bases, with 6 bases of the junction left unmatched. In germline, CDR1 is WSHSY, CDR2 SAAADI. The CDR3 protein is CASSERQGISPLHF. CDR3 DNA: TGCGCCAGCAGTGAAAGACAGGGTATCTCACCCCTCCACTTT.

The V gene is TRBV15, the J gene TRBJ1-5, with D possibly TRBD1 on 6 matching bases. V lost 1 base and J lost 2, with 15 bases in between. Germline V gene lookup returns CDR1 LNHNV and CDR2 YYDKDF (reference sequence). CDR3 length equals 17 residues. In nucleotides, the CDR3 is TGTGCCACCAGCAGAGCGGGAGGGGCAGGGGGCAATCAGCCCCAGCATTTT. It encodes CATSRAGGAGGNQPQHF.

The chain has TRBV3-1 (or the pseudogene TRBV3-2) and TRBJ2-7, with 13 bases fitting TRBD2. After removal of 4 bases from V and 4 bases from J, the junction contained 13 bases not matched to a gene. The germline V gene encodes CDR1 LGHDT and CDR2 YNNKEL (reference sequence). This CDR3 spans 18 amino acids. CDR3 amino acids: CASSRVTSGGNAPYEQYF. CDR3 DNA sequence: TGTGCCAGCAGCCGAGTGACTAGCGGGGGGAACGCACCTTACGAGCAGTACTTC.

The V call is TRBV5-6, the J call TRBJ2-7, with TRBD2 as a possible D gene (5 bases). V was cut by 0 bases and J by 5 bases, with 6 bases left in between. Per the germline V gene, CDR1 is SGHDT and CDR2 is YYEEEE. The CDR3 runs to 12 residues. CDR3 protein: CASSLAGNEQYF. DNA of the CDR3: TGTGCCAGCAGCTTGGCGGGGAACGAGCAGTACTTC.